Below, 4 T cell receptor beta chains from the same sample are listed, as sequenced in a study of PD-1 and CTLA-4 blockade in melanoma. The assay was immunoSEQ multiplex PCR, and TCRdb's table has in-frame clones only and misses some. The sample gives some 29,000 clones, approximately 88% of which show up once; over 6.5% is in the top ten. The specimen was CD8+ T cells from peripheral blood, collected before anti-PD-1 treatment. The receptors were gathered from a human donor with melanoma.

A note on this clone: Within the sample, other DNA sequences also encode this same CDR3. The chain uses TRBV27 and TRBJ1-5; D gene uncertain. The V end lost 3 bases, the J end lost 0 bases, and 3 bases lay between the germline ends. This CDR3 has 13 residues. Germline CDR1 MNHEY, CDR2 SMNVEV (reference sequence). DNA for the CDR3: TGTGCCAGCAGTTTGGGTAGCAATCAGCCCCAGCATTTT. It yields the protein CASSLGSNQPQHF.

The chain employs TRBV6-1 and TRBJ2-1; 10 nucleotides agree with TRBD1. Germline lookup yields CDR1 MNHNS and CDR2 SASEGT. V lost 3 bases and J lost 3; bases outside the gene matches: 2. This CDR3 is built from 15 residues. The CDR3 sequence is CASSDDRGLYNEQFF. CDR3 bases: TGTGCCAGCAGTGACGACAGGGGGCTCTACAATGAGCAGTTCTTC.

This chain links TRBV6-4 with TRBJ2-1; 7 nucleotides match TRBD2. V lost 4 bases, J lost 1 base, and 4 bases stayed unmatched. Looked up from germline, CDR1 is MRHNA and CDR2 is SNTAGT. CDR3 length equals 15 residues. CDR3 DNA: TGTGCCAGCAGTGGGGTAGCGGGTTCCTACAATGAGCAGTTCTTC. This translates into CASSGVAGSYNEQFF.

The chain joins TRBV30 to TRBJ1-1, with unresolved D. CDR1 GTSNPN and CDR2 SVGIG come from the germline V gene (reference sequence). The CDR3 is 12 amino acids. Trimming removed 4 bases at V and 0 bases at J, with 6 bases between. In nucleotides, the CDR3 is TGTGCCTGGATGGCCGTGAACACTGAAGCTTTCTTT. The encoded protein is CAWMAVNTEAFF.